These 32 T cell receptor beta chains share one sample of origin, sequenced in a study of blood T cell repertoires in COVID-19. TCRdb's table, derived via immunoSEQ multiplex PCR, lists solely in-frame clones and lacks some. The sample lists approximately 450,000 clones, 87% occurring once. The sample consisted of PBMCs or T cells enriched from blood (not recorded which). The source is a woman between 18 and 29 years old with acute COVID-19.

The rearrangement uses TRBV3-1 (or the pseudogene TRBV3-2) and TRBJ2-2; TRBD1 matches 10 bases. There are 15 residues in the CDR3. V shed 6 bases, J shed 5 bases, and the junction held 6 bases outside the gene matches. Germline values: CDR1 LGHDT, CDR2 YNNKEL (reference sequence). Here the CDR3 DNA reads TGTGCCAGCAGGCGACAGGGGGCTCGAACCGGGGAGCTGTTTTTT. Translation: CASRRQGARTGELFF.

The chain is built from TRBV28 and TRBJ2-7, with D possibly TRBD1 on 5 matching bases. V was pared by 7 bases and J by 2 bases, with 18 bases between. Germline V gives CDR1 MDHEN, CDR2 SYDVKM. The CDR3 is 15 amino acids. The CDR3, as DNA: TGTGCCAGCAAAGATGGAGTAACAGGTACCTACGAGCAGTACTTC. Amino acid sequence: CASKDGVTGTYEQYF. Full variable domain (remainder filled in from reference TRBV28 and TRBJ2-7): DVKVTQSSRYLVKRTGEKVFLECVQDMDHENMFWYRQDPGLGLRLIYFSYDVKMKEKGDIPEGYSVSREKKERFSLILESASTNQTSMYLCASKDGVTGTYEQYFGPGTRLTVT.

V and J are TRBV7-9 and TRBJ2-5; 7 nucleotides agree with TRBD1. The length of the CDR3 is 14 residues. The ends lost 5 bases at V and 1 base at J; junction bases unmatched: 4. In germline, CDR1 is SEHNR, CDR2 FQNEAQ (reference sequence). For the CDR3, the DNA is TGTGCCAGCAGCCACCGACAGGGCCAAGAGACCCAGTACTTC. This translates into CASSHRQGQETQYF.

The chain has TRBV9 and TRBJ2-2; no clear D gene. This CDR3 is built from 13 residues. Germline CDR1 SGDLS, CDR2 YYNGEE. V was shortened by 2 bases and J by 1 base, with 3 bases between the two germline ends. The CDR3 DNA is TGTGCCAGCAGCGTCCGGAACACCGGGGAGCTGTTTTTT. This sequence encodes CASSVRNTGELFF.

This chain connects TRBV6-2 or TRBV6-3 to TRBJ1-2, with TRBD1 as a possible D gene (6 bases). Per the germline V gene, CDR1 is MNHEY and CDR2 is SVGEGT. V dropped 4 bases and J dropped 2 bases, with 8 bases sitting between them. The CDR3 has 13 amino acids. Here the CDR3 reads CASSFGQNYGYTF. The CDR3 DNA reads TGTGCCAGCAGTTTCGGACAGAACTATGGCTACACCTTC.

This clone was detected a few times. The chain couples TRBV28 to TRBJ1-5; TRBD1 agrees at 8 bases. With V trimmed by 6 bases and J by 4 bases, 8 bases remained unmatched. Germline values: CDR1 MDHEN, CDR2 SYDVKM. This CDR3 region has 15 residues. In DNA form, the CDR3 reads TGTGCCAGCAGGGGTGGGACAGGCATAAATCAGCCCCAGCATTTT. Its translation: CASRGGTGINQPQHF.

The rearrangement links TRBV4-3 to TRBJ2-7, with TRBD1 matching 8 bases. The CDR3 is 18 amino acids. V dropped 2 bases and J dropped 3; count of bases not matched to a gene: 15. Germline assignment: CDR1 LGHNA and CDR2 YSLEER. The CDR3 spells CASSQSPPRDRRNYEQYF. The DNA of the CDR3 is TGCGCCAGCAGCCAATCACCCCCCCGGGACAGGAGAAACTACGAGCAGTACTTC.

The chain carries TRBV28 and TRBJ2-2, with D perhaps TRBD2 (6 bases). Germline values: CDR1 MDHEN, CDR2 SYDVKM. The V and J ends lost 3 bases and 3 bases respectively, with 8 bases between them. The CDR3 runs 14 residues. This CDR3 reads CASSFWEDTGELFF. The CDR3 nucleotides are TGTGCCAGCAGTTTCTGGGAGGACACCGGGGAGCTGTTTTTT.

This chain joins TRBV5-1 and TRBJ2-3; TRBD2 aligns across 11 bases. This CDR3 region has 15 residues. CDR1 is SGHRS, CDR2 YFSETQ, per germline. V lost 4 bases, J lost 1 base, and 2 bases stayed unmatched. The CDR3 reads CASSMTSGGTDTQYF. CDR3 coding DNA: TGCGCCAGCAGCATGACTAGCGGGGGCACAGATACGCAGTATTTT.

V usage is TRBV7-7 and J usage is TRBJ2-1; TRBD1 might be the D (5 bases). Germline values: CDR1 SSHAT, CDR2 FNYEAQ (reference sequence). Trimming stripped 5 bases from V and 0 bases from J, with 14 bases between. CDR3 length: 16 amino acids. CDR3 sequence reads: CASSPRQRSSYNEQFF. Here the CDR3 DNA reads TGTGCCAGCAGCCCAAGACAGAGGAGCTCCTACAATGAGCAGTTCTTC.

The CDR3 DNA follows: TGTGCCAGCAGCTGGACAGGCTACACCGGGGAGCTGTTTTTT. Encoded protein: CASSWTGYTGELFF. The chain links TRBV11-2 to TRBJ2-2; 7 bases agree with TRBD1. The CDR3 contains 14 residues. V lost 4 bases to trimming and J lost 3 bases; unmatched junction nucleotides: 2. In germline, CDR1 is SGHAT, CDR2 FQNNGV.

V gene TRBV19 combines with J gene TRBJ1-2; D remains ambiguous. Per germline, CDR1 LNHDA and CDR2 SQIVND (reference sequence). V lost 4 bases and J lost 2, with 8 bases in between. The CDR3 consists of 13 residues. The CDR3 region has the DNA TGTGCCAGTAGTACCGTACAGAACTATGGCTACACCTTC. Its protein product is CASSTVQNYGYTF.

The V gene is TRBV5-4, the J gene TRBJ1-1; D is undetermined. Trimming shortened V by 3 bases and J by 3 bases, and 12 bases separated the two germline ends. The germline CDR1 and CDR2 sequences are SGHNT and YYREEE (reference sequence). CDR3 length: 14 residues. The CDR3 DNA reads as TGTGCCAGCAGCTCAAGAGGGTATGACACTGAAGCTTTCTTT. Protein product: CASSSRGYDTEAFF.

The chain is built from TRBV7-9 and TRBJ1-2; 9 bases match TRBD1. V gave up 3 bases and J gave up 6 bases; unmatched junction bases: 8. The CDR3 is 15 amino acids. The V gene's germline CDR1 is SEHNR and CDR2 FQNEAQ (reference sequence). This CDR3 reads CASSFPGQGKDGYTF. DNA for the CDR3: TGTGCCAGCAGCTTTCCGGGACAGGGTAAAGATGGCTACACCTTC.

The chain joins TRBV5-1 to TRBJ2-1; 8 bases match TRBD1. The CDR3 extends over 12 amino acids. Germline loops: CDR1 SGHRS, CDR2 YFSETQ. Trimming cost V 3 bases and J 7 bases; bases outside gene matches: 0. The CDR3: CASSYRGNEQFF. The CDR3 DNA follows: TGCGCCAGCAGCTACAGGGGGAATGAGCAGTTCTTC.

This clone was counted once. The chain uses TRBV30 and TRBJ1-5; the D gene is possibly TRBD1 (5 bases). Germline-derived CDR1 and CDR2 are GTSNPN and SVGIG (reference sequence). Trimming removed 5 bases from V and 1 base from J, with 9 bases in between. The CDR3 contains 13 residues. CDR3 coding DNA: TGTGCCTGGCAGGGAGGGAGCAATCAGCCCCAGCATTTT. It specifies CAWQGGSNQPQHF.

The table lists this clone with a few counts. The genes are TRBV7-9 and TRBJ1-5; 8 bases are shared with TRBD1. This CDR3 has 13 amino acids. Trimming took 8 bases from V and 6 from J; bases not matched to a gene: 6. The germline V gene encodes CDR1 SEHNR and CDR2 FQNEAQ (reference sequence). The CDR3 is CASGLDRGQPQHF. CDR3 nucleotides: TGTGCCAGCGGGCTCGACAGGGGTCAGCCCCAGCATTTT. Filled out from reference TRBV7-9 and TRBJ1-5, the complete variable domain reads DTGVSQNPRHKITKRGQNVTFRCDPISEHNRLYWYRQTLGQGPEFLTYFQNEAQLEKSRLLSDRFSAERPKGSFSTLEIQRTEQGDSAMYLCASGLDRGQPQHFGDGTRLSIL.

This chain links TRBV5-6 with TRBJ1-1; D ambiguous. The germline gives CDR1 SGHDT, CDR2 YYEEEE. The CDR3 has 13 residues. V shed 1 base and J shed 4 bases, with 8 bases lying between them. In DNA, the CDR3 is TGTGCCAGCAGCTTGCTTGAGGGCACTGAAGCTTTCTTT. Its translation is CASSLLEGTEAFF.

V usage is TRBV15 and J usage is TRBJ1-5; D is unclear. Germline values: CDR1 LNHNV, CDR2 YYDKDF (reference sequence). Trimming took off 1 base at V and 4 bases at J, with 8 bases between the two ends. This CDR3 spans 14 amino acids. CDR3 in amino acids: CATSRVEENQPQHF. In nucleotides, the CDR3 is TGTGCCACCAGCAGAGTCGAGGAAAATCAGCCCCAGCATTTT.

The chain uses TRBV5-4 and TRBJ1-1, with 7 bases matching TRBD1. Germline assignment: CDR1 SGHNT and CDR2 YYREEE (reference sequence). This CDR3 has 12 amino acids. Trimming cost V 2 bases and J 7 bases; bases outside gene matches: 2. The CDR3 here is CASSLGDSEAFF. CDR3 DNA: TGTGCCAGCAGCTTAGGGGACAGTGAAGCTTTCTTT.

A single count supports this clone. V is TRBV27 and J is TRBJ2-7; D is ambiguous. CDR3 length: 15 amino acids. The V end was cut by 4 bases, the J end by 0 bases, with 13 bases between. The germline V gene encodes CDR1 MNHEY and CDR2 SMNVEV (reference sequence). The CDR3 coding sequence is TGTGCCAGCAGTTCCATCAAGCTTCGCTCCTACGAGCAGTACTTC. Amino acids: CASSSIKLRSYEQYF.

This chain uses TRBV7-3 with TRBJ2-3, with a possible D match to TRBD2 (6 bases). V gave up 5 bases and J gave up 5 bases, with 17 bases separating them. The germline gives CDR1 SGHTA, CDR2 FQGTGA. There are 15 residues in the CDR3. The CDR3 here is CASSPLGWRGDTQYF. The CDR3 bases are TGTGCCAGCAGCCCGCTTGGATGGCGGGGAGATACGCAGTATTTT.

The rearrangement links TRBV3-1 (or the pseudogene TRBV3-2) to TRBJ1-5, with D hard to call. The CDR3 contains 16 residues. V was clipped by 1 base and J by 5 bases, with 15 bases between them. Looked up from germline, CDR1 is LGHDT and CDR2 is YNNKEL (reference sequence). This CDR3 reads CASSQVRNSLYQPQHF. CDR3 nucleotide sequence: TGTGCCAGCAGCCAAGTCCGCAATAGCCTTTATCAGCCCCAGCATTTT.

This chain connects TRBV18 to TRBJ2-3; 11 positions agree with TRBD2. V was clipped by 2 bases and J by 5 bases; unmatched bases: 6. This CDR3 has 16 amino acids. Germline V CDR1 and CDR2: KGHSH, LQKENI. The CDR3 DNA follows: TGTGCCAGCTCACCAACTAGCGGGAGTTGGGGAGATACGCAGTATTTT. Translation: CASSPTSGSWGDTQYF.

The J gene is TRBJ2-5, the V gene TRBV7-8, with 12 positions matching TRBD1. The CDR3 runs to 15 residues. The V gene end was trimmed by 5 bases and the J gene end by 6 bases; junction bases not matched to a gene: 7. Germline V gene lookup returns CDR1 SGHVS and CDR2 FQNEAQ. CDR3 DNA: TGTGCCAGCAGCCCCGGGACAGGGGGCGGAAAGACCCAGTACTTC. Residues: CASSPGTGGGKTQYF.

The CDR3 region is CASSPGLAGLNTGELFF. CDR3 bases: TGTGCCAGCAGCCCGGGACTAGCGGGGCTGAACACCGGGGAGCTGTTTTTT. The chain carries TRBV5-5 and TRBJ2-2, with 13 positions matching TRBD2. The CDR3 has 17 residues. Trimming took 4 bases from V and 1 from J; bases not matched to a gene: 4. In germline, CDR1 is SGHKS, CDR2 YYEKEE (reference sequence). Filled out from reference TRBV5-5 and TRBJ2-2, the complete variable domain reads DAGVTQSPTHLIKTRGQQVTLRCSPISGHKSVSWYQQVLGQGPQFIFQYYEKEERGRGNFPDRFSARQFPNYSSELNVNALLLGDSALYLCASSPGLAGLNTGELFFGEGSRLTVL.

The chain employs TRBV5-1 and TRBJ1-2, with D unclear. This CDR3 has 15 amino acids. Trimming cost V 0 bases and J 4 bases, with 13 bases left between them. From germline, CDR1 is SGHRS and CDR2 YFSETQ. Written as DNA, the CDR3 is TGCGCCAGCAGCTTGGCCGCAGACTTCCCCTATGGCTACACCTTC. Protein product: CASSLAADFPYGYTF.

This sequence joins TRBV5-1 and TRBJ1-1, with no clear D. Between the trimmed V and J ends, which lost 4 bases and 4 bases, there was a span of 14 bases. The CDR3 totals 14 residues. Germline V gene lookup returns CDR1 SGHRS and CDR2 YFSETQ. CDR3 residues: CASSLRYSSTEAFF. In nucleotides, the CDR3 is TGCGCCAGCAGCCTGCGCTACAGTTCCACTGAAGCTTTCTTT.

The J gene is TRBJ2-5, the V gene TRBV19; weak D call: TRBD2 (6 bases). CDR1 LNHDA and CDR2 SQIVND come from the germline V gene (reference sequence). CDR3 length: 13 residues. Trimming cost V 5 bases and J 3 bases, with 10 bases left between them. In DNA, the CDR3 is TGTGCCAGTAGTGGTCGACTAGAAGAGACCCAGTACTTC. This encodes CASSGRLEETQYF. Together with reference TRBV19 and TRBJ2-5, the CDR3 gives the full variable domain: DGGITQSPKYLFRKEGQNVTLSCEQNLNHDAMYWYRQDPGQGLRLIYYSQIVNDFQKGDIAEGYSVSREKKESFPLTVTSAQKNPTAFYLCASSGRLEETQYFGPGTRLLVL.

The V and J genes are TRBV10-3 and TRBJ1-1, with 7 bases fitting TRBD1. Losses at the gene ends were 0 bases for V and 1 base for J; bases not matched to a gene: 8. CDR1 ENHRY and CDR2 SYGVKD come from the germline V gene. This CDR3 has 17 residues. This chain's CDR3 is CAISESNRGRSNTEAFF. The CDR3 nucleotides read TGTGCCATCAGTGAGTCGAACAGGGGCCGTTCGAACACTGAAGCTTTCTTT.

CDR3 protein: CATKRTVELNQPQHF. The DNA for the CDR3 is TGTGCCACCAAGAGGACAGTGGAGCTAAATCAGCCCCAGCATTTT. This rearrangement joins TRBV19 to TRBJ1-5; weak D call: TRBD1 (6 bases). The CDR3 totals 15 residues. V gave up 10 bases and J gave up 4 bases, with 20 bases separating them. Germline V gene data show CDR1 as LNHDA and CDR2 as SQIVND (reference sequence).

This chain uses TRBV29-1 with TRBJ2-3; D remains unclear. This CDR3 is built from 19 residues. CDR1 and CDR2 (germline): SQVTM, ANQGSEA. V lost 5 bases, J lost 0 bases, and 27 bases lay in between. The CDR3 bases are TGCAGCGTTACCCGAAGCTTATCGACGGAGAAGCTCAGCACAGATACGCAGTATTTT. Translation gives CSVTRSLSTEKLSTDTQYF.